The present T cell receptor beta chain was sequenced within a study of T-cell memory formation after mild COVID-19. Study-wide points: Pre-infection memory harbored some responding clones, suggesting cross-reactive memory joined.

Of note for this clonotype: Antigen: not known.

The CDR3 has 15 amino acids. The germline CDR1 and CDR2 sequences are KGHSH and LQKENI. V lost 3 bases, J lost 2 bases, and 13 bases lay in between. One entry per CDR3 protein results from TCRdb running MiXCR on the 5' RACE reads. The table has about 470,000 distinct CDR3 sequences, approximately 23% seen once. The clonotype originates from an adult woman who had mild COVID-19 (a few samples of this study predate the infection). Cell type and time point are not known. The sample taken for sequencing was PBMCs or a T cell subset sorted from them (not recorded which). The V call is TRBV18, the J call TRBJ1-1; D unclear. The CDR3 reads CASSPATGVNTEAFF. CDR3 bases: TGTGCCAGCTCACCGGCGACCGGGGTAAACACTGAAGCTTTCTTT.